The 9 T cell receptor beta chains reported below all come from one sample, sequenced in a study of shared clonotypes between healthy human individuals. Here immunoSEQ multiplex PCR was the method, and the copy in TCRdb shows in-frame clones only, minus some. The sample has around 450,000 clones; around 75% are singletons. Sequencing used PBMCs. These receptors all stem from a woman in her 40s in good health. Some clones in this sample may be carry-over from other donors' samples.

This chain joins TRBV7-3 and TRBJ2-1, with TRBD1 as a possible D gene (5 bases). V shed 1 base and J shed 8 bases, with 21 bases lying between them. The CDR3 contains 17 residues. The germline gives CDR1 SGHTA, CDR2 FQGTGA. The CDR3 region has the DNA TGTGCCAGCAGCTTAATAGGCTCGTCCCCCTTACAGGATGAGCAGTTCTTC. This encodes CASSLIGSSPLQDEQFF.

This clone came up a few times. The genes are TRBV5-1 and TRBJ1-1; D not resolved. The CDR3 runs 13 residues. Germline V gene lookup returns CDR1 SGHRS and CDR2 YFSETQ. The V end lost 0 bases, the J end lost 1 base, and 4 bases lay between the germline ends. The CDR3 loop is CASSLEQNTEAFF. In DNA form, the CDR3 reads TGCGCCAGCAGCTTGGAACAGAACACTGAAGCTTTCTTT. The variable domain in full, with the rest retrieved from reference TRBV5-1 and TRBJ1-1, is KAGVTQTPRYLIKTRGQQVTLSCSPISGHRSVSWYQQTPGQGLQFLFEYFSETQRNKGNFPGRFSGRQFSNSRSEMNVSTLELGDSALYLCASSLEQNTEAFFGQGTRLTVV.

CDR3 region: CATTREGWENEQYF. CDR3 bases: TGTGCCACCACTCGGGAGGGCTGGGAAAACGAGCAGTACTTC. The V and J genes are TRBV10-3 and TRBJ2-7; 8 nucleotides line up with TRBD2. The CDR3 sequence is 14 residues long. Trimming removed 10 bases from V and 5 bases from J; junction bases left unmatched: 13. CDR1 is ENHRY, CDR2 SYGVKD, per germline.

There are a few counts of this clone. The chain recombines TRBV2 with TRBJ2-1; a possible D gene is TRBD1 (6 bases). V was shortened by 2 bases and J by 10 bases, with 6 bases between the two germline ends. Germline CDR1 SNHLY, CDR2 FYNNEI. The CDR3 extends over 11 amino acids. The DNA for the CDR3 is TGTGCCAGCAGTGAAAGGGGGGAGCAGTTCTTC. Protein product: CASSERGEQFF.

The CDR3 loop reads CSVDGQGTGELFF. CDR3 DNA sequence: TGCAGCGTTGATGGACAGGGGACCGGGGAGCTGTTTTTT. This chain uses TRBV29-1 with TRBJ2-2; 9 positions match TRBD1. The CDR3 contains 13 residues. Unmatched junction bases numbered 1, after V lost 3 bases and J lost 5 bases. In germline, CDR1 is SQVTM, CDR2 ANQGSEA.

This clone turned up a few times. This chain uses TRBV7-2 with TRBJ2-7; D possibly uses TRBD1 or TRBD2 (5 bases each). This CDR3 is built from 15 residues. V lost 1 base, J lost 3 bases, and 13 bases lay in between. Germline V gene sequence: CDR1 SGHTA, CDR2 FQGNSA. The CDR3 nucleotides read TGTGCCAGCAGCTTAGGAACCGGGACCATCTACGAGCAGTACTTC. This sequence encodes CASSLGTGTIYEQYF.

The chain is built from TRBV5-6 and TRBJ2-7, with 8 positions matching TRBD1. Germline loops: CDR1 SGHDT, CDR2 YYEEEE. Trimming removed 2 bases from V and 7 bases from J; junction bases left unmatched: 5. The CDR3 runs 13 residues. The CDR3 coding sequence is TGTGCCAGCAGCTTCGGGACAGGACCAGAGCAGTACTTC. Protein sequence: CASSFGTGPEQYF.

The V gene is TRBV11-3, the J gene TRBJ2-5; D perhaps matches TRBD1 (7 bases). Germline CDR1 SGHNT, CDR2 YENEEA. The germline V and J ends were trimmed by 5 bases and 2 bases, with 18 bases remaining between them. The CDR3 is 16 residues long. The CDR3, as DNA: TGTGCCAGCAGCCACGGTGTCAGGGGGGCTCAAGAGACCCAGTACTTC. This encodes CASSHGVRGAQETQYF.

The chain is built from TRBV11-2 and TRBJ2-4; TRBD1 agrees at 12 bases. Germline CDR1 is SGHAT and CDR2 is FQNNGV. The CDR3 spans 15 residues. J lost 6 bases, V lost 4 bases, and 4 bases had no gene match. This chain's CDR3 is CASSWGQGAINIQYF. CDR3 nucleotide sequence: TGTGCCAGCAGCTGGGGACAGGGGGCAATAAACATTCAGTACTTC. Full variable domain (rest looked up from reference TRBV11-2 and TRBJ2-4): EAGVAQSPRYKIIEKRQSVAFWCNPISGHATLYWYQQILGQGPKLLIQFQNNGVVDDSQLPKDRFSAERLKGVDSTLKIQPAKLEDSAVYLCASSWGQGAINIQYFGAGTRLSVL.